This T cell receptor (beta chain) was observed in a study of T-cell memory formation after mild COVID-19. It was 5'RACE with constant-segment primers that produced the TCR alpha and TCR beta cDNA libraries, which carried sample barcodes and UMIs. One entry per CDR3 protein results from TCRdb running MiXCR on the 5' RACE reads. The data contain some 190,000 distinct CDR3 sequences, 16% of them seen just once; the ten biggest clones take up more than 2%. Notes on the study in general: The authors did not confirm SARS-CoV-2 specificity of second-wave clones peaking day 37. Within pre-infection memory, some responding clones were found, suggesting cross-reactive memory joined.

The length of the CDR3 is 17 residues. Germline V gene data show CDR1 as MGHRA and CDR2 as YSYEKL. V lost 4 bases to trimming and J lost 4 bases, with 22 bases between them. In the case of this clonotype: Its antigen is undetermined.

This TCR was recovered from an adult woman who had mild COVID-19 (a few samples of this study predate the infection). Cell type and time point are not known. The chain uses TRBV4-1 and TRBJ1-1; tentatively, D is TRBD1 (5 bases). The sample was PBMCs or a T cell subset sorted from them (not recorded which). DNA for the CDR3: TGCGCCAGCAGCCGCGGACCTGCGAGGACCGGGGGCACTGAAGCTTTCTTT. It encodes CASSRGPARTGGTEAFF.